This T cell receptor beta chain came from a study of spatial heterogeneity in lung cancer. One entry per CDR3 protein, called by TCRdb with MiXCR from the 5' RACE reads. The data contain about 13,000 distinct CDR3 sequences, 3% to 4.5% of them singletons. The V gene end was trimmed by 7 bases and the J gene end by 4 bases; junction bases not matched to a gene: 6. The CDR3 is 14 amino acids. Germline V gene lookup returns CDR1 SGHVS and CDR2 FNYEAQ. This clonotype showed up many times. Noted time point: sample taken at primary tumor resection. Donors were around 70 untreated early-stage non-small cell lung cancer patients. Whole RNA came from tumor, nontumor lung or frozen PBMC and was sequenced without being sorted.

The rearrangement joins TRBV7-6 to TRBJ2-2; TRBD2 matches 7 bases. Sequenced material: PBMCs, taken at surgery. This receptor was obtained from a male donor with early-stage non-small cell lung cancer. The CDR3 here is CASNWGGGTGELFF. Here the CDR3 DNA reads TGTGCCAGCAATTGGGGCGGGGGCACCGGGGAGCTGTTTTTT.